This passage covers 17 T cell receptor beta chains from one sample sequenced in a study of T cell changes during pregnancy in multiple sclerosis. Some clones are missing from TCRdb's copy, which holds only in-frame ones; the method was immunoSEQ multiplex PCR. The sample has around 62,000 clones; around 89% are singletons. The starting material was peripheral blood, obtained in the first trimester of pregnancy. The receptors were sampled from a female donor with multiple sclerosis, enrolled in a pregnancy study.

The chain carries TRBV14 and TRBJ2-1, with no clear D. This CDR3 comprises 11 residues. Germline V gene sequence: CDR1 SGHDN, CDR2 FVKESK. V lost 1 base, J lost 7 bases, and 2 bases lay in between. CDR3 amino acids: CASSQANEQFF. DNA for the CDR3: TGTGCCAGCAGCCAAGCGAATGAGCAGTTCTTC.

The genes are TRBV28 and TRBJ1-1; D perhaps matches TRBD1 (5 bases). The CDR3 totals 15 residues. The germline V gene encodes CDR1 MDHEN and CDR2 SYDVKM. V lost 1 base and J lost 5, with 14 bases in between. CDR3 amino acids: CASSLLRGGSTEAFF. CDR3 DNA: TGTGCCAGCAGTTTATTGAGGGGAGGATCGACTGAAGCTTTCTTT.

This clone was seen a few times. The CDR3 sequence: CASSLGQGDQPQHF. As DNA, the CDR3 is TGCGCCAGCAGCTTGGGACAGGGTGATCAGCCCCAGCATTTT. This chain links TRBV5-1 with TRBJ1-5; 7 bases agree with TRBD1. V gave up 0 bases and J gave up 5 bases; unmatched junction bases: 2. This CDR3 contains 14 residues. Germline V gene data show CDR1 as SGHRS and CDR2 as YFSETQ. The variable domain in full, completed from reference TRBV5-1 and TRBJ1-5, reads KAGVTQTPRYLIKTRGQQVTLSCSPISGHRSVSWYQQTPGQGLQFLFEYFSETQRNKGNFPGRFSGRQFSNSRSEMNVSTLELGDSALYLCASSLGQGDQPQHFGDGTRLSIL.

The chain carries TRBV7-2 and TRBJ2-5, with 13 bases identical to TRBD2. Germline CDR1 and CDR2: SGHTA and FQGNSA. CDR3 length: 16 amino acids. V lost 4 bases to trimming and J lost 4 bases; unmatched junction nucleotides: 6. The CDR3 region has the DNA TGTGCCAGCAGCTCGAGGACTAGCGGGGGAGGAGAGACCCAGTACTTC. Amino acid sequence: CASSSRTSGGGETQYF.

This chain joins TRBV5-6 and TRBJ2-4; no clear D. V lost 5 bases to trimming and J lost 0 bases, with 6 bases between them. Germline CDR1 is SGHDT and CDR2 is YYEEEE. CDR3 length: 13 residues. CDR3 coding DNA: TGTGCCAGCAGTAGAGTAGCCAAAAACATTCAGTACTTC. It encodes CASSRVAKNIQYF. Using reference TRBV5-6 and TRBJ2-4 for the parts outside the CDR3, the full variable domain is DAGVTQSPTHLIKTRGQQVTLRCSPKSGHDTVSWYQQALGQGPQFIFQYYEEEERQRGNFPDRFSGHQFPNYSSELNVNALLLGDSALYLCASSRVAKNIQYFGAGTRLSVL.

This clone was observed a few times. The chain links TRBV16 to TRBJ1-2; D gene uncertain. The CDR3 is made up of 12 amino acids. Germline loops: CDR1 KGHSY, CDR2 FQNENV. The V gene lost 4 bases and the J gene lost 6 bases, with 9 bases spanning the gap. CDR3 nucleotides: TGTGCCAGCAGCCCGACACGGAATGGCTACACCTTC. Encoded protein: CASSPTRNGYTF.

The V and J genes are TRBV18 and TRBJ2-7; the D gene is possibly TRBD1 (6 bases). The germline V gene has CDR1 KGHSH and CDR2 LQKENI. CDR3 length equals 14 residues. Trimming removed 3 bases from V and 4 bases from J, with 13 bases in between. The CDR3 reads CASSPGHVGYEQYF. The CDR3 nucleotides are TGTGCCAGCTCACCGGGACACGTCGGATACGAGCAGTACTTC.

The J gene is TRBJ1-5, the V gene TRBV2, with 11 nucleotides matching TRBD1. The CDR3 extends over 13 amino acids. J was trimmed by 6 bases and V by 11 bases; bases with no gene match: 6. Germline CDR1 SNHLY, CDR2 FYNNEI. The CDR3 DNA follows: TGTGCCGTCAGGACAGGGGGCAGTCAGCCCCAGCATTTT. Translation: CAVRTGGSQPQHF.

This chain joins TRBV6-1 and TRBJ2-6, with 8 nucleotides matching TRBD1. CDR3 length: 15 amino acids. Germline V CDR1 and CDR2: MNHNS, SASEGT. V was pared by 7 bases and J by 0 bases, with 2 bases of the junction left unmatched. CDR3: CASTGTGSGANVLTF. CDR3 sequence (DNA): TGTGCCAGCACTGGGACAGGCTCTGGGGCCAACGTCCTGACTTTC.

The V and J genes are TRBV7-3 and TRBJ2-7, with no clear D. This CDR3 comprises 16 residues. Between the trimmed V and J ends, which lost 2 bases and 2 bases, there was a span of 16 bases. The germline V gene has CDR1 SGHTA and CDR2 FQGTGA. CDR3 in DNA: TGTGCCAGCAGCTTATATATGCAAGCCCACCCCTACGAGCAGTACTTC. The encoded protein is CASSLYMQAHPYEQYF.

The chain has TRBV6-1 and TRBJ2-2; 7 bases fit TRBD2. This CDR3 region has 14 residues. In germline, CDR1 is MNHNS, CDR2 SASEGT. V gave up 4 bases and J gave up 6 bases; unmatched junction bases: 5. The CDR3 nucleotides are TGTGCCAGCAGTGTGGGAGGGAATGCCGGGGAGCTGTTTTTT. Translation: CASSVGGNAGELFF.

This CDR3 is CASSQQDRGGEKLFF. The CDR3 DNA is TGTGCCAGCAGCCAACAGGACAGGGGAGGTGAAAAACTGTTTTTT. The rearrangement uses TRBV4-2 and TRBJ1-4; 9 bases are a match to TRBD1. The germline CDR1 and CDR2 sequences are LGHNA and YNFKEQ. The CDR3 has 15 residues. The J segment lost 7 bases and the V segment lost 2 bases, leaving 5 bases of the junction unmatched.

This clone was recorded once. V is TRBV6-6 and J is TRBJ2-5; D remains unclear. Germline CDR1 is MNHNY and CDR2 is SVGAGI (reference sequence). The V and J ends lost 7 bases and 5 bases respectively, with 17 bases between them. This CDR3 has 14 residues. In DNA, the CDR3 is TGTGCCAGCAACCCACGGCCGGGTGGGGAGACCCAGTACTTC. It translates to CASNPRPGGETQYF.

The chain combines TRBV19 with TRBJ2-6, with TRBD1 as a possible D gene (5 bases). The CDR3 is 20 residues long. CDR1 is LNHDA and CDR2 is SQIVND in the germline V gene (reference sequence). The V end lost 3 bases, the J end lost 0 bases, and 21 bases lay between the germline ends. The CDR3 sequence: CASSMPPGRPLGSGANVLTF. As DNA, the CDR3 is TGTGCCAGTAGTATGCCCCCAGGGCGGCCCCTCGGCTCTGGGGCCAACGTCCTGACTTTC.

The rearrangement uses TRBV9 and TRBJ2-5; no clear D gene. Trimming cost V 2 bases and J 10 bases, with 12 bases left between them. This CDR3 is built from 12 residues. Germline CDR1 reads SGDLS; CDR2 reads YYNGEE. The CDR3 sequence is CASSVGQARQYF. The CDR3 DNA sequence: TGTGCCAGCAGCGTTGGTCAGGCGCGCCAGTACTTC.

CDR3 protein: CATPRSGANGEYQPQHF. The CDR3 DNA reads as TGTGCCACCCCCCGGAGCGGGGCGAACGGGGAATATCAGCCCCAGCATTTT. The chain uses TRBV19 and TRBJ1-5; possibly TRBD1 for D (5 bases). Trimming stripped 10 bases from V and 5 bases from J, with 27 bases between. CDR3 length: 17 residues. Per the germline V gene, CDR1 is LNHDA and CDR2 is SQIVND (reference sequence). Variable domain in full (rest from reference TRBV19 and TRBJ1-5): DGGITQSPKYLFRKEGQNVTLSCEQNLNHDAMYWYRQDPGQGLRLIYYSQIVNDFQKGDIAEGYSVSREKKESFPLTVTSAQKNPTAFYLCATPRSGANGEYQPQHFGDGTRLSIL.

The chain links TRBV5-1 to TRBJ2-2; 7 bases align to TRBD1. Trimming took 3 bases from V and 4 from J; bases not matched to a gene: 3. The CDR3 spans 14 residues. Germline loops: CDR1 SGHRS, CDR2 YFSETQ. DNA for the CDR3: TGCGCCAGCAGCTGGGCAGGGGGCACCGGGGAGCTGTTTTTT. Protein sequence: CASSWAGGTGELFF.